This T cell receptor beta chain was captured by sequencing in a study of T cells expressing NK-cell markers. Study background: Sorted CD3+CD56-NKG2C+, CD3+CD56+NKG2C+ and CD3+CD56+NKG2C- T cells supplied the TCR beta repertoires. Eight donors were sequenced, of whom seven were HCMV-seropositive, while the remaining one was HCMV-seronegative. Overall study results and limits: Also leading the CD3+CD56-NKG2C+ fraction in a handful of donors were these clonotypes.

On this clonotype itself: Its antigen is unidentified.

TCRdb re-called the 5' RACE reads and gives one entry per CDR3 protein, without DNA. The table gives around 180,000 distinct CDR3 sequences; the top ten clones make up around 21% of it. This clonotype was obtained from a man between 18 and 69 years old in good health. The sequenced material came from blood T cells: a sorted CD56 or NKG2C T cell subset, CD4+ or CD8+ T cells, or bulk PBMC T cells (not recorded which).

The CDR3 is CASSLIGTAYGYTF. V gene TRBV12-3 or TRBV12-4 combines with J gene TRBJ1-2; the D call of TRBD1 rests on TCRdb alone, since no DNA is present to check it. The CDR3 is made up of 14 amino acids.